This T cell receptor beta chain comes out of a study of T-cell memory formation after mild COVID-19 (dated by TCRdb to the early 2020s). Concerning the study at large: TCR sequence clusters from the two donors were found to be largely donor specific. Longitudinal TCRalpha and TCRbeta repertoire sequencing tracked T-cell clones expanding and contracting after mild COVID-19 in a couple of donors. The cohort was made up of two young adult volunteers, one female and one male, who were previously healthy. Here is what the overall study found, with its caveats: Only two mild cases were covered in the study, and larger cohorts including severe cases with pre-infection samples were considered necessary. Contracting CD4+ clones were found mainly in CM and EM memory subsets, while CD8+ clones were enriched in EMRA. Some responding clones were found in pre-infection memory, which suggests that pre-existing cross-reactive memory T cells took part in the SARS-CoV-2 response. Balanced CD4/CD8 phenotypes were observed for clones contracting from day 15 to 85, whereas a bias towards CD4+ was observed for a second wave of clones expanding from day 15 to 37. The second-wave clones that peaked on day 37 were not confirmed to be SARS-CoV-2 specific.

Instrument on record: Illumina NovaSeq 6000. cDNA libraries for TCRalpha and TCRbeta were prepared by 5'RACE using constant-segment primers, with sample barcodes and unique molecular identifiers added. RNA was extracted from every sample with Trizol reagent. Library amplification was performed in two PCR steps, and a second sample barcode and Illumina TruSeq adapters were introduced in the second step. Libraries were sequenced on an Illumina NovaSeq with 2 x 150 bp paired-end reads. Per the original workflow: Reads were demultiplexed and collapsed into UMI-guided consensus sequences with migec v1.2.7. Using mixcr v2.1.11, UMI consensuses were aligned to TRA and TRB V and J templates and then assembled into clonotypes. A clonotype was counted as expanded or contracted only if both edgeR and NoisET called the change significant, with noise models trained on biological replicates. edgeR calls used a false discovery rate-adjusted p below 0.01 and a log2 fold-change threshold of 1. PCA with hierarchical clustering of max-normalized trajectories of the 1000 most abundant clonotypes was used as exploratory dynamics analysis. The CD4 or CD8 phenotype of responding clones was assigned using the separately sequenced CD4+ and CD8+ repertoires. The raw public data were reprocessed by TCRdb itself: fastp quality trimming at Q25, MiXCR clonotype calling, in-frame beta chains only. Entries are consolidated by CDR3 protein sequence, retaining the most common genes and DNA. The V and J calls follow TCRdb's processing rather than the paper's. In all, the sample holds roughly 130,000 distinct CDR3 sequences, and 15% to 20% of those were seen once. Approximately 5.2% of the sample is held by the ten biggest clonotypes.

PBMCs were isolated by Ficoll-Paque density gradient centrifugation. The germline V gene supplies CDR1 MNHEY and CDR2 SVGAGI. The V and J ends are trimmed by 6 bases and 4 bases, leaving 9 bases between them. Including cysteine and phenylalanine, the CDR3 has 12 amino acids. The CDR3 DNA has 36 bases and is translated from base 1. This clonotype showed up just a few times. Its antigen remains undetermined. No clone much larger than this one lies a single base away; base qualities are absent. This sequence was found in a man aged 18 to 29 who had mild COVID-19 (a few samples of this study predate the infection). The sample titles of this study are shuffled in the database, so cell type and time point are left out; the donor was told from shared clones. This sequence uses TRBV6-5 and TRBJ1-2, with no confidently assigned D gene. The sequenced material came from PBMCs or a T cell subset sorted from them (not recorded which). At the DNA level, the sequence is TGTGCCAGCAGGTCCGAAATCTATGGCTACACCTTC. This encodes CASRSEIYGYTF.